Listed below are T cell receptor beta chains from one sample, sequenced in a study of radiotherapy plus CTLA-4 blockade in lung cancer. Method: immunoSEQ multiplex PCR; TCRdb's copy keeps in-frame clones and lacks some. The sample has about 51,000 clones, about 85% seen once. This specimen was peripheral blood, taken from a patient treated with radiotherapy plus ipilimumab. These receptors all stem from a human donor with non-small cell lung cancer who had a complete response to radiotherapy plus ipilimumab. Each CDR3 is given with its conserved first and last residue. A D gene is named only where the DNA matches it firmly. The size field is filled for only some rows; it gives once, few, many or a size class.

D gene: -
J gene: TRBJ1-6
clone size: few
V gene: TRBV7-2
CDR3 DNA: TGTGCCAGCAGCTTAGGCCAGGGGAGATATTCACCCCTCCACTTT
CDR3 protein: CASSLGQGRYSPLHF

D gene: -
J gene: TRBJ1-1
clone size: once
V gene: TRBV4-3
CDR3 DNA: TGCGCCAGCAGCCCAACGCTAATTAGGGGCACTGAAGCTTTCTTT
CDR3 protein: CASSPTLIRGTEAFF

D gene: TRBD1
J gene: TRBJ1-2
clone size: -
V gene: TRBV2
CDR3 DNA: TGTGCCAGCAGGAGGGACAGGGGAGGAAACTATGGCTACACCTTC
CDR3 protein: CASRRDRGGNYGYTF

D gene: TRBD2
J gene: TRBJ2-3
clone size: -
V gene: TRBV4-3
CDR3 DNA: TGCGCCAGCAGCCAAGGACTAGCGGGAGGCACAGATACGCAGTATTTT
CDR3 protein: CASSQGLAGGTDTQYF

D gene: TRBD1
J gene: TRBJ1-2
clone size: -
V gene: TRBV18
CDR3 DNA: TGTGCCAGCTCAGCTTTTAGGGACAGGGGTGACTATGGCTACACCTTC
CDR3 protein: CASSAFRDRGDYGYTF

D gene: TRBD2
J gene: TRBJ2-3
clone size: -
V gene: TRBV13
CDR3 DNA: TGTGCCAGCAGCTGGACTAGCGGGAGTAAAGATACGCAGTATTTT
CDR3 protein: CASSWTSGSKDTQYF

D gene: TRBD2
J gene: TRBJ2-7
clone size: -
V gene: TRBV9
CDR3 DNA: TGTGCCAGCAGCGTAGATGTAGCGGGGGTCGGTGAGCAGTACTTC
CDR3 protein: CASSVDVAGVGEQYF

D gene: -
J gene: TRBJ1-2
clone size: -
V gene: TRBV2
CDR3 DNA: TGTGCCAGCAGTGAAGGGACATTCGATGGCTACACCTTC
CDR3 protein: CASSEGTFDGYTF

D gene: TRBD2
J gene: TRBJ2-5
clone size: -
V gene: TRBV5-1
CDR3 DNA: TGCGCCAGCAGCTTGGTAGGACTAGGGGAGACCCAGTACTTC
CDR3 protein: CASSLVGLGETQYF

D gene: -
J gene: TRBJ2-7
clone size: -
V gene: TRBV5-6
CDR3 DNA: TGTGCCAGCAGCTTTCAGGGGTACTCCTACGAGCAGTACTTC
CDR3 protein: CASSFQGYSYEQYF

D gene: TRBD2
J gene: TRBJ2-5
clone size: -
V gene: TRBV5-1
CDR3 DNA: TGCGCCAGCAGCGAGGGGACTAGCGGGCGAGAGACCCAGTACTTC
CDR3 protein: CASSEGTSGRETQYF

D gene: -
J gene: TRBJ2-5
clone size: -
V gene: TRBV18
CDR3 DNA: TGTGCCAGCTCCCCTCGGGAGACCCAGTACTTC
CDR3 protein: CASSPRETQYF

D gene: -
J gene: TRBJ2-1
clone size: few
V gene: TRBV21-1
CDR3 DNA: TGTGCCAGCAGCAATCCTAGCGGGAGGGGGGGTGAGCAGTTCTTC
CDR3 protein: CASSNPSGRGGEQFF

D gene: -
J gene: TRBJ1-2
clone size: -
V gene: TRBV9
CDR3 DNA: TGTGCCAGCAGCGCTCGGCCAGGGTCAGGCTATGGCTACACCTTC
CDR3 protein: CASSARPGSGYGYTF

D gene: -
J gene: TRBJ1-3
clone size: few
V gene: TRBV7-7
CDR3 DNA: TGTGCTAGCAGCCGTAACAGGGACTCTGGAAACACCATATATTTT
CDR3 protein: CASSRNRDSGNTIYF

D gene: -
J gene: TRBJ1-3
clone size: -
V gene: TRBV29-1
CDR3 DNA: TGCAGTGGGCTCTTTGTTCTTGGCTCTGGAAACACCATATATTTT
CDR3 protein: CSGLFVLGSGNTIYF

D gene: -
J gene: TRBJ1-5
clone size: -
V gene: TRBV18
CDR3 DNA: TGTGCCAGCTCGGACAGCTATAGCAATCAGCCCCAGCATTTT
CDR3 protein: CASSDSYSNQPQHF

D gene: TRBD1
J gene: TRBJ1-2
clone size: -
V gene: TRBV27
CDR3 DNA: TGTGCCAGCAGCCCCGGGGACAGGGTGAGCTACACCTTC
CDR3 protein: CASSPGDRVSYTF

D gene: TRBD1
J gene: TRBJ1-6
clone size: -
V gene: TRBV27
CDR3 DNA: TGTGCCAGCAGTCCTCTAGACAGGGAGTATTATAATTCACCCCTCCACTTT
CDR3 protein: CASSPLDREYYNSPLHF

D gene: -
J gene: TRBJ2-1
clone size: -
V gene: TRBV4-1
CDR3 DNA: TGCGCCAGCAGCCAAGATCGGGACTTCGACAATGAGCAGTTCTTC
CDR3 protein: CASSQDRDFDNEQFF

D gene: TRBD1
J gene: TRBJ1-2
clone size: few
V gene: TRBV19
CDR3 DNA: TGTGCCAGTAGTCAGAGGACAGGGCGGGTCGTAGCTGGCTACACCTTC
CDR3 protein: CASSQRTGRVVAGYTF

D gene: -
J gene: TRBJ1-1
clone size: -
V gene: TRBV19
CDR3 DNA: TGTGCCAGTAGTATAGGGGGCGGGATGAACACTGAAGCTTTCTTT
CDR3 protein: CASSIGGGMNTEAFF

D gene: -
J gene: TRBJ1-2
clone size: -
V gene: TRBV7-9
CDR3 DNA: TGTGCCAGCAGCGCCGGACAGATTTATGGCTACACCTTC
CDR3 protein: CASSAGQIYGYTF

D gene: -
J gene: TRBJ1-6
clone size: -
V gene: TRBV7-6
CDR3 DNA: TGTGCCAGCAGCTTAGATTACAGGGCTCCTTCCCTCCACTTT
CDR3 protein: CASSLDYRAPSLHF

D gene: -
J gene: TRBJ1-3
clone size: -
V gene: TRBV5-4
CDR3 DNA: TGTGCCAGCAGCCGTCAGGGCTCTGGAAACACCATATATTTT
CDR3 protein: CASSRQGSGNTIYF

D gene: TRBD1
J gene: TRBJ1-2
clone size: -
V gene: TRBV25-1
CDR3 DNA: TGTGCCAGCAGCCGACAGGGAAGCTATGGCTACACCTTC
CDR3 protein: CASSRQGSYGYTF

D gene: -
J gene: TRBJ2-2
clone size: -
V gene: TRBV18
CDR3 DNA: TGTGCCAGCTCACCACTATCCGTAGGGGAGCTGTTTTTT
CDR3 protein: CASSPLSVGELFF

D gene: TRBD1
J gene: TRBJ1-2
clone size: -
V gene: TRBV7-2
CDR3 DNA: TGTGCCAGCAGCCCCGACAGGGAAAGGGGCTACACCTTC
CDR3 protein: CASSPDRERGYTF

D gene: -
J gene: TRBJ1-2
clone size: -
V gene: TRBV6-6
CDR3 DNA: TGTGCCAGCAGTTACCAGGGTGGGGGGAATGGCTACACCTTC
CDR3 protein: CASSYQGGGNGYTF

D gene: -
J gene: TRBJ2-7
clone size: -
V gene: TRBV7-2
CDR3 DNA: TGTGCCAGCAGCTCCCCGGGGGGCTTCGAGCAGTACTTC
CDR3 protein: CASSSPGGFEQYF

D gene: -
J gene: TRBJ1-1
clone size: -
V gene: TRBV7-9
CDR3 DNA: TGTGCCAGCAGCTCCAGGGGCACTGAAGCTTTCTTT
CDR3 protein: CASSSRGTEAFF

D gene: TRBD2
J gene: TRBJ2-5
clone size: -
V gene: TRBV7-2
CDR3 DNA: TGTGCCAGCAGCTGGGGACTAGGCCAAGAGACCCAGTACTTC
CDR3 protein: CASSWGLGQETQYF

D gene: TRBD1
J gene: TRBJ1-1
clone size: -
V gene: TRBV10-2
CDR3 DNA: TGCGCCAGCAGTGATCAGGGAGGACAGGGGAGACCAACTGAAGCTTTCTTT
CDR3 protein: CASSDQGGQGRPTEAFF

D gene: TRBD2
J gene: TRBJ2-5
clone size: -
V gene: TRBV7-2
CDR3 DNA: TGTGCCAGCAGCTTAGGGGCTAGCGGGAGGAGGAGGCAAGAGACCCAGTACTTC
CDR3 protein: CASSLGASGRRRQETQYF

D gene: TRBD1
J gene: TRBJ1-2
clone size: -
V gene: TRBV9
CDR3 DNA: TGTGCCAGCAGCGACCCAGGGGGCACTGGCTACACCTTC
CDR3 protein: CASSDPGGTGYTF

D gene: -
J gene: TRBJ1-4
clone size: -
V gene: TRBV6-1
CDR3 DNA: TGTGCCAGCAGAGCCCCCACGTCGGAAAAACTGTTTTTT
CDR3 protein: CASRAPTSEKLFF

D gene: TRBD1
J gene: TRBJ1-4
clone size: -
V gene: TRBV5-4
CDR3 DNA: TGTGCCAGCAGCTTGGGTGGCAGGGGGGATGAAAAACTGTTTTTT
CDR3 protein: CASSLGGRGDEKLFF

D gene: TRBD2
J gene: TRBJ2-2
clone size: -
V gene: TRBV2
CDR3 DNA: TGTGCCAGCCAGCTAGCGGGAGGTTTTGACACCGGGGAGCTGTTTTTT
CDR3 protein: CASQLAGGFDTGELFF

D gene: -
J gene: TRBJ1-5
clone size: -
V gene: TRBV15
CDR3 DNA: TGTGCCACCAGCAAACAGCACAATCAGCCCCAGCATTTT
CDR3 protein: CATSKQHNQPQHF

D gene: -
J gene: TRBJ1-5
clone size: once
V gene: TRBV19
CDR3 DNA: TGTGCCAGTAGGGTCCAAATCGGGGGGAATCAGCCCCAGCATTTT
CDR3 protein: CASRVQIGGNQPQHF

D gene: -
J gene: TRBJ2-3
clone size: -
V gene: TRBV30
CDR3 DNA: TGTGCCTGGAGTGATACTCTGATCACAGATACGCAGTATTTT
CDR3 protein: CAWSDTLITDTQYF

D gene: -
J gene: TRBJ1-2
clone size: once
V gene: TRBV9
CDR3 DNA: TGTGCCAGCAGCGTCGGGACAATAGGTGGCTACACCTTC
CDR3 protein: CASSVGTIGGYTF